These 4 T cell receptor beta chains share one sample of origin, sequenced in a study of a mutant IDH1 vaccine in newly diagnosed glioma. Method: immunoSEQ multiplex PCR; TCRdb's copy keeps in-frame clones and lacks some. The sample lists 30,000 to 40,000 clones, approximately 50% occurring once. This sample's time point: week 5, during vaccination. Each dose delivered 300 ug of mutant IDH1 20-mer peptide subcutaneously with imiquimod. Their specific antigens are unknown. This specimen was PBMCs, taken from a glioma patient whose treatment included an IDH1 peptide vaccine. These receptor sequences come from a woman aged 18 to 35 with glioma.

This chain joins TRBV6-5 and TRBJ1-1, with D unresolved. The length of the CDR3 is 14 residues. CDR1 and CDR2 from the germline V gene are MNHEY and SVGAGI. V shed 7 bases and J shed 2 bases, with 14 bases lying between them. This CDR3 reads CASTPYGKNTEAFF. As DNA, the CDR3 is TGTGCCAGCACGCCTTATGGAAAAAACACTGAAGCTTTCTTT.

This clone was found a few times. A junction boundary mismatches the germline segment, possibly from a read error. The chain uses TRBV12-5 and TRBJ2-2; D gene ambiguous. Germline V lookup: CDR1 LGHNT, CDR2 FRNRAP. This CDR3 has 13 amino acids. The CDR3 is CASALMGTGELFF. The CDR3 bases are TGTGCTAGTGCTTTGATGGGTACCGGGGAGCTGTTTTTT.

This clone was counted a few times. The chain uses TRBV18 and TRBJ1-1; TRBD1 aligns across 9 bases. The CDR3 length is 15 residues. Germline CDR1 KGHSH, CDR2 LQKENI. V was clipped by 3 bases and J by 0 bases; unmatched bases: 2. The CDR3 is CASSPGQGLNTEAFF. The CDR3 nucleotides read TGTGCCAGCTCACCGGGACAGGGATTGAACACTGAAGCTTTCTTT. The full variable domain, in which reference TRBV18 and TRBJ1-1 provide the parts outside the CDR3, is NAGVMQNPRHLVRRRGQEARLRCSPMKGHSHVYWYRQLPEEGLKFMVYLQKENIIDESGMPKERFSAEFPKEGPSILRIQQVVRGDSAAYFCASSPGQGLNTEAFFGQGTRLTVV.

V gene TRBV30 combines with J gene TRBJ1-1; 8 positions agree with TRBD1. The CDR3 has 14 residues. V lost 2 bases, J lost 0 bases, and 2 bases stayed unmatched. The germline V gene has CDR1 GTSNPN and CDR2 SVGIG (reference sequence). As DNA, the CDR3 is TGTGCCTGGAGTAGGACAGGGCTGAACACTGAAGCTTTCTTT. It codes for CAWSRTGLNTEAFF.